A single sample gave rise to the 30 T cell receptor beta chains below, sequenced in a study of cytomegalovirus exposure and HLA in healthy donors. This PCR relied on a set of 60 Vbeta primers and 13 Jbeta primers. Assay: immunoSEQ multiplex PCR; the TCRdb copy retains only in-frame clones and omits some. In the table there are around 110,000 clones, around 66% of which are singletons. Input material: PBMCs. The receptor source for this set is a man between 18 and 35 years old in good health and CMV-seronegative.

The J gene is TRBJ1-5, the V gene TRBV19; D may be TRBD1 (5 bases). This CDR3 comprises 13 residues. Germline lookup yields CDR1 LNHDA and CDR2 SQIVND (reference sequence). V gave up 7 bases and J gave up 6 bases, with 13 bases separating them. Here the CDR3 reads CASNLWGGQPQHF. The CDR3, as DNA: TGTGCCAGTAATTTGTGGGGGGGTCAGCCCCAGCATTTT.

This clone was recorded a few times. The J gene is TRBJ1-6, the V gene TRBV6-5; D might be TRBD1 (5 bases). Trimming removed 2 bases at V and 7 bases at J, with 9 bases between. CDR3 length equals 14 residues. The V gene's germline CDR1 is MNHEY and CDR2 SVGAGI. CDR3 protein: CASSYVAGNSPLHF. CDR3 bases: TGTGCCAGCAGTTACGTGGCAGGGAATTCACCCCTCCACTTT.

This rearrangement joins TRBV11-2 to TRBJ1-2; D is uncertain. Deletions cut 0 bases from V and 4 bases from J, with 12 bases between. In germline, CDR1 is SGHAT, CDR2 FQNNGV. This CDR3 spans 15 amino acids. The CDR3 DNA reads TGTGCCAGCAGCTTAGACGACACAGCCCGCTATGGCTACACCTTC. Amino acid sequence: CASSLDDTARYGYTF. Combining the CDR3 with reference TRBV11-2 and TRBJ1-2 gives the whole variable domain EAGVAQSPRYKIIEKRQSVAFWCNPISGHATLYWYQQILGQGPKLLIQFQNNGVVDDSQLPKDRFSAERLKGVDSTLKIQPAKLEDSAVYLCASSLDDTARYGYTFGSGTRLTVV.

The rearrangement uses TRBV7-3 and TRBJ1-1; D possibly corresponds to TRBD1 (6 bases). This CDR3 has 18 residues. CDR1 SGHTA and CDR2 FQGTGA come from the germline V gene. Trimming shortened V by 5 bases and J by 1 base, and 23 bases separated the two germline ends. CDR3 region: CASSPTGTRILKNTEAFF. The CDR3 DNA sequence: TGTGCCAGCAGCCCTACAGGGACGAGGATTTTGAAGAACACTGAAGCTTTCTTT. Full variable domain (missing parts from reference TRBV7-3 and TRBJ1-1): GAGVSQTPSNKVTEKGKYVELRCDPISGHTALYWYRQSLGQGPEFLIYFQGTGAADDSGLPNDRFFAVRPEGSVSTLKIQRTERGDSAVYLCASSPTGTRILKNTEAFFGQGTRLTVV.

Of note for this clone: Other nucleotide sequences from this sample produce the same CDR3. This chain joins TRBV7-9 and TRBJ1-1, with D unresolved. This CDR3 spans 12 amino acids. The V end lost 2 bases, the J end lost 2 bases, and 3 bases lay between the germline ends. CDR1 is SEHNR and CDR2 is FQNEAQ in the germline V gene (reference sequence). As DNA, the CDR3 is TGTGCCAGCAGCTTACTCAACACTGAAGCTTTCTTT. This gives the protein CASSLLNTEAFF.

The genes are TRBV15 and TRBJ1-5; 8 bases fit TRBD1. This CDR3 region has 15 residues. V lost 3 bases and J lost 5; bases outside the gene matches: 6. Germline V gene lookup returns CDR1 LNHNV and CDR2 YYDKDF (reference sequence). CDR3 DNA sequence: TGTGCCACCAGCAGGGATCCGACAGGGGATCAGCCCCAGCATTTT. This translates into CATSRDPTGDQPQHF.

The chain combines TRBV30 with TRBJ2-7; weak D call: TRBD1 (6 bases). This CDR3 is 12 amino acids long. V was shortened by 4 bases and J by 7 bases, with 14 bases between the two germline ends. CDR1 and CDR2 (germline): GTSNPN, SVGIG (reference sequence). The DNA of the CDR3 is TGTGCCTGGACAGGGGAGTGGAGGGAGCAGTACTTC. Its translation is CAWTGEWREQYF. The variable domain in full, completed from reference TRBV30 and TRBJ2-7, reads SQTIHQWPATLVQPVGSPLSLECTVEGTSNPNLYWYRQAAGRGLQLLFYSVGIGQISSEVPQNLSASRPQDRQFILSSKKLLLSDSGFYLCAWTGEWREQYFGPGTRLTVT.

J is TRBJ2-1 and V is TRBV18, with D possibly being TRBD2 (7 bases). The germline V gene has CDR1 KGHSH and CDR2 LQKENI. The ends were cut back, 1 base at V and 6 bases at J, with 13 bases in the middle. The CDR3 has 15 amino acids. The CDR3 spells CASSPLAGAGNEQFF. The CDR3 DNA follows: TGTGCCAGCTCACCACTGGCGGGGGCGGGCAATGAGCAGTTCTTC.

This clone was found a few times. The chain carries TRBV7-8 and TRBJ1-2; D is ambiguous. V gave up 5 bases and J gave up 7 bases, with 14 bases separating them. CDR1 is SGHVS, CDR2 FQNEAQ, per germline. This CDR3 is 13 amino acids long. In DNA, the CDR3 is TGTGCCAGCAGCGCCCAACCCAGTGCTGGCTACACCTTC. It specifies CASSAQPSAGYTF.

There are a few counts of this clone. J is TRBJ2-3 and V is TRBV5-8, with 9 bases fitting TRBD1. The CDR3 has 15 residues. Germline CDR1 SGHTS, CDR2 YDEGEE. V lost 1 base to trimming and J lost 1 base; unmatched junction nucleotides: 1. The CDR3 DNA follows: TGTGCCAGCAGCTTGAGGGACAGGGGCACAGATACGCAGTATTTT. This encodes CASSLRDRGTDTQYF.

This chain links TRBV7-2 with TRBJ2-2; TRBD2 matches at 8 bases. This CDR3 comprises 14 residues. The V gene's germline CDR1 is SGHTA and CDR2 FQGNSA. V gave up 6 bases and J gave up 6 bases; unmatched junction bases: 6. CDR3 sequence reads: CASRGLAGAGELFF. The DNA of the CDR3 is TGTGCCAGCAGAGGACTAGCAGGTGCCGGGGAGCTGTTTTTT.

The CDR3 nucleotides are TGTGCCAGCAGCAAACGGACAGGGGGCGGTAATGAAAAACTGTTTTTT. Its translation is CASSKRTGGGNEKLFF. The gene calls are TRBV11-2 and TRBJ1-4, with TRBD1 matching over 11 bases. The V and J ends lost 5 bases and 4 bases, in that order; junction bases with no gene match: 6. The CDR3 totals 16 residues. CDR1 is SGHAT and CDR2 is FQNNGV in the germline V gene.

The table lists this clone with a few counts. The chain uses TRBV27 and TRBJ1-2, with D uncertain. The CDR3 has 11 residues. Germline CDR1 and CDR2: MNHEY and SMNVEV (reference sequence). Deletions cut 5 bases from V and 4 bases from J, with 5 bases between. Here the CDR3 DNA reads TGTGCCAGCAGTGGGAGCTATGGCTACACCTTC. Residues: CASSGSYGYTF.

This chain connects TRBV19 to TRBJ1-5, with 7 nucleotides matching TRBD1. The CDR3 totals 18 residues. Trimming at V came to 7 bases and at J to 1 base, leaving 16 bases not matched to a gene. Germline assignment: CDR1 LNHDA and CDR2 SQIVND (reference sequence). CDR3 in amino acids: CASITRGRGLISNQPQHF. CDR3 nucleotides: TGTGCCAGTATAACACGTGGCAGGGGGTTAATAAGCAATCAGCCCCAGCATTTT. Full variable domain (outside the CDR3, taken from reference TRBV19 and TRBJ1-5): DGGITQSPKYLFRKEGQNVTLSCEQNLNHDAMYWYRQDPGQGLRLIYYSQIVNDFQKGDIAEGYSVSREKKESFPLTVTSAQKNPTAFYLCASITRGRGLISNQPQHFGDGTRLSIL.

J is TRBJ2-7 and V is TRBV7-2; TRBD1 agrees at 8 bases. Looked up from germline, CDR1 is SGHTA and CDR2 is FQGNSA. This CDR3 has 13 residues. V lost 4 bases and J lost 2; bases outside the gene matches: 1. CDR3 nucleotide sequence: TGTGCCAGCAGCTCACAGGGGGCCTACGAGCAGTACTTC. Protein product: CASSSQGAYEQYF.

This clone occurred once. V is TRBV7-8 and J is TRBJ1-4; the match to TRBD1 covers 8 bases. The junction had 10 bases not matched to a gene; V was cut back by 5 bases and J by 8 bases. This CDR3 spans 15 amino acids. The germline gives CDR1 SGHVS, CDR2 FQNEAQ. The DNA of the CDR3 is TGTGCCAGCAGCCCTGGACAGGGTCCATCGGAAAAACTGTTTTTT. Protein: CASSPGQGPSEKLFF.

This chain uses TRBV7-9 with TRBJ2-5, with 7 nucleotides matching TRBD2. The CDR3 is 15 amino acids. CDR1 and CDR2 from the germline V gene are SEHNR and FQNEAQ (reference sequence). After removal of 2 bases from V and 5 bases from J, the junction contained 8 bases not matched to a gene. The CDR3 reads CASSLSLAVDETQYF. CDR3 sequence (DNA): TGTGCCAGCAGCTTAAGTCTAGCGGTGGACGAGACCCAGTACTTC. Based on the CDR3 plus reference TRBV7-9 and TRBJ2-5, the full variable domain is DTGVSQNPRHKITKRGQNVTFRCDPISEHNRLYWYRQTLGQGPEFLTYFQNEAQLEKSRLLSDRFSAERPKGSFSTLEIQRTEQGDSAMYLCASSLSLAVDETQYFGPGTRLLVL.

The genes are TRBV7-9 and TRBJ2-5; 9 positions agree with TRBD2. Trimming at V came to 5 bases and at J to 3 bases, leaving 7 bases not matched to a gene. The CDR3 totals 15 residues. Germline V gene sequence: CDR1 SEHNR, CDR2 FQNEAQ (reference sequence). The CDR3 sequence: CASSPRLAEKETQYF. Here the CDR3 DNA reads TGTGCCAGCAGCCCGCGACTAGCGGAGAAAGAGACCCAGTACTTC.

Worth noting for this clone: An end of the junction does not agree with germline; a read error may underlie this. The chain employs TRBV2 and TRBJ1-1; TRBD1 might be the D (5 bases). There are 15 residues in the CDR3. Germline CDR1 SNHLY, CDR2 FYNNEI. Written as DNA, the CDR3 is TGTGCCAGCACTGAAAGGCAGGGTCGGAGCACTGAAGCTTTCTTT. Amino acids: CASTERQGRSTEAFF. Full variable domain (outside the CDR3, taken from reference TRBV2 and TRBJ1-1): EPEVTQTPSHQVTQMGQEVILRCVPISNHLYFYWYRQILGQKVEFLVSFYNNEISEKSEIFDDQFSVERPDGSNFTLKIRSTKLEDSAMYFCASTERQGRSTEAFFGQGTRLTVV.

A single count supports this clone. The chain couples TRBV30 to TRBJ2-5; 13 bases are shared with TRBD2. V lost 0 bases and J lost 4; bases outside the gene matches: 5. In germline, CDR1 is GTSNPN, CDR2 SVGIG (reference sequence). The CDR3 extends over 16 amino acids. The CDR3 DNA follows: TGTGCCTGGAGTGTACTAGCGGGGGGGATCGGAGAGACCCAGTACTTC. Translation gives CAWSVLAGGIGETQYF.

This chain links TRBV15 with TRBJ1-1; the D is unclear. Germline loops: CDR1 LNHNV, CDR2 YYDKDF (reference sequence). V lost 3 bases to trimming and J lost 6 bases, with 8 bases between them. There are 12 residues in the CDR3. The chain's CDR3 is CATSSPPAEAFF. The CDR3 DNA is TGTGCCACCAGCAGCCCCCCGGCTGAAGCTTTCTTT.

The chain joins TRBV29-1 to TRBJ2-3; a weak D match, TRBD1 (6 bases). This CDR3 is 15 amino acids long. The ends were cut back, 4 bases at V and 2 bases at J, with 16 bases in the middle. Germline CDR1 is SQVTM and CDR2 is ANQGSEA. CDR3 in amino acids: CSVGWGTFSTDTQYF. The CDR3 bases are TGCAGCGTTGGTTGGGGGACATTCTCCACAGATACGCAGTATTTT.

CDR3 coding DNA: TGTGCCAGCAGCCAAGATATGACTAGCGGGAGCCATGAGCAGTTCTTC. It yields the protein CASSQDMTSGSHEQFF. The chain carries TRBV4-2 and TRBJ2-1; TRBD2 agrees at 12 bases. V was pared by 0 bases and J by 8 bases, with 5 bases of the junction left unmatched. The CDR3 contains 16 residues. CDR1 LGHNA and CDR2 YNFKEQ come from the germline V gene.

This chain connects TRBV7-9 to TRBJ2-1, with 8 bases fitting TRBD2. V gave up 5 bases and J gave up 8 bases; unmatched junction bases: 14. CDR3 length: 16 residues. Germline assignment: CDR1 SEHNR and CDR2 FQNEAQ (reference sequence). The CDR3 region is CASSEKGSGSPHEQFF. The DNA of the CDR3 is TGTGCCAGCAGCGAAAAGGGGAGCGGGAGCCCCCATGAGCAGTTCTTC.

This chain joins TRBV30 and TRBJ2-1; 10 nucleotides line up with TRBD2. V was clipped by 2 bases and J by 1 base; unmatched bases: 2. The germline V gene has CDR1 GTSNPN and CDR2 SVGIG (reference sequence). This CDR3 spans 15 amino acids. The CDR3 coding sequence is TGTGCCTGGAGTAGCGGGAGGGCGTCCTACAATGAGCAGTTCTTC. Translation gives CAWSSGRASYNEQFF.

The rearrangement links TRBV28 to TRBJ2-1; the D gene is possibly TRBD2 (5 bases). This CDR3 region has 12 residues. Germline loops: CDR1 MDHEN, CDR2 SYDVKM. V lost 6 bases, J lost 10 bases, and 13 bases lay in between. The CDR3 sequence: CASSPRGFEQFF. Written as DNA, the CDR3 is TGTGCCAGCAGCCCTAGAGGGTTCGAGCAGTTCTTC.

The rearrangement links TRBV19 to TRBJ1-1, with 11 bases identical to TRBD1. V trimming: 9 bases; J trimming: 8 bases; junction bases outside the gene matches: 2. Looked up from germline, CDR1 is LNHDA and CDR2 is SQIVND (reference sequence). This CDR3 is 11 amino acids long. The CDR3 DNA reads TGTGCCAGCCGGGACAGGGGGGAAGCTTTCTTT. Residues: CASRDRGEAFF.

The J gene is TRBJ2-1, the V gene TRBV29-1; the D is unclear. There are 12 residues in the CDR3. V was shortened by 4 bases and J by 11 bases, with 15 bases between the two germline ends. CDR1 and CDR2 (germline): SQVTM, ANQGSEA. CDR3 loop: CSVGLEFPKQFF. As DNA, the CDR3 is TGCAGCGTTGGTCTAGAATTTCCCAAGCAGTTCTTC.

This clone was observed a handful of times. Other DNA sequences in the sample encode the same CDR3. The rearrangement uses TRBV11-3 and TRBJ1-1, with D possibly TRBD1 on 5 matching bases. Trimming removed 1 base from V and 6 bases from J, with 9 bases in between. The germline V gene encodes CDR1 SGHNT and CDR2 YENEEA. The length of the CDR3 is 13 residues. This chain's CDR3 is CASSLGVGAEAFF. The CDR3 DNA follows: TGTGCCAGCAGCTTAGGGGTAGGGGCTGAAGCTTTCTTT.

This clone has just a few counts. The chain joins TRBV5-6 to TRBJ1-1, with 10 bases fitting TRBD1. CDR1 is SGHDT and CDR2 is YYEEEE in the germline V gene. The length of the CDR3 is 14 residues. The junction had 3 bases not matched to a gene; V was cut back by 3 bases and J by 4 bases. The DNA of the CDR3 is TGTGCCAGCAGCTACGGACAGGGGGGCACTGAAGCTTTCTTT. It specifies CASSYGQGGTEAFF.